The clone carrying this TCR beta chain was recorded only once. Its antigen remains unidentified. Using its own MiXCR run on the 5' RACE reads, TCRdb lists one record per CDR3 protein. The sample has 450,000 to 600,000 distinct CDR3 sequences; approximately 20% are singletons. This specimen comes from a study of identical twins. The CDR3 runs 15 residues. The V gene's germline CDR1 is SEHNR and CDR2 FQNEAQ (reference sequence). V lost 1 base and J 3 bases, leaving 13 bases between the germline ends. Study-wide points: Some out-of-frame alpha sequences were shared by twins, and these showed excess low generation probability. Cord blood's abundant beta clonotypes had fewer insertions, unlike memory repertoires.

These data were also filed under a second study, of yellow fever vaccine responses in identical twins. That report adds: The T cell response to vaccination in identical twins was reportedly partly convergent and partly personalized.

The TCR sequence derives from a woman aged 18-29 years in good health. V and J are TRBV7-9 and TRBJ2-7; D tentatively reads TRBD1 or TRBD2 (7 bases each). Sample: CD4+ T cells sorted from blood. The CDR3 loop is CASSLGEGQNYEQYF. CDR3 DNA sequence: TGTGCCAGCAGCTTAGGGGAGGGACAGAACTACGAGCAGTACTTC.